This T cell receptor beta chain originates from a study of T cell responses to AZD1222 COVID-19 vaccine. Study-wide results and limits: It should be noted that donors were predominantly white British and more often female, and clonal diversity was possibly underestimated. Two AZD1222 administrations were followed by greater Spike-specific TCR breadth and depth.

Germline V gene lookup returns CDR1 MGHDK and CDR2 SYGVNS. Losses at the gene ends were 5 bases for V and 8 bases for J; bases not matched to a gene: 7. This CDR3 is 14 amino acids long. Worth noting for this clone: No antigen is known for it.

Assay: immunoSEQ multiplex PCR; the TCRdb copy retains only in-frame clones and omits some. Of about 120,000 clones listed, approximately 94% are singletons. The chain has TRBV25-1 and TRBJ1-4; 8 nucleotides line up with TRBD1. The TCR originated in an adult who received the AZD1222 COVID-19 vaccine. Sample: peripheral blood, taken 28 days after the second AZD1222 dose. The CDR3 region is CASSRDRLGEKLFF. The CDR3 DNA is TGTGCCAGCAGTCGGGACAGGTTAGGGGAAAAACTGTTTTTT.